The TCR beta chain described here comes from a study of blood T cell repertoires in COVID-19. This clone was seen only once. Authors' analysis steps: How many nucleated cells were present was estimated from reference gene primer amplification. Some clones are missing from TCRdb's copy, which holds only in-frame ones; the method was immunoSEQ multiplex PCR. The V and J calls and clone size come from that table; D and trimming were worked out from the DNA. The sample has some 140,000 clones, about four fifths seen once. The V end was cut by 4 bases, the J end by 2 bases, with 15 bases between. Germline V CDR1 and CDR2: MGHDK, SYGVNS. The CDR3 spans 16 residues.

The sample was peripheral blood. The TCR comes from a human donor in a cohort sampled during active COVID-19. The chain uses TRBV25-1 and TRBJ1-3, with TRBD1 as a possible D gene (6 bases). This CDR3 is CASSGGGRTPGNTIYF. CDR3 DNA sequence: TGTGCCAGCAGTGGGGGGGGCAGGACACCTGGAAACACCATATATTTT.